The next 21 T cell receptor beta chains were all read from a single sample in a study of metastatic and nonmetastatic thyroid tumors. TCRdb recomputed clones from the PCR reads via MiXCR. The data hold some 30,000 clones, with about 4.1% observed a single time. Ahead of thyroid surgery, no patient had received treatment of any kind. Sequencing input: blood. The receptor source for this set is a female donor with papillary thyroid cancer or a benign thyroid nodule (not recorded which). Some clones in this sample may be carry-over from other donors' samples.

This clone appeared many times. The chain has TRBV13 and TRBJ2-7; TRBD1 agrees at 8 bases. Germline V lookup: CDR1 PRHDT, CDR2 FYEKMQ (reference sequence). The CDR3 is 14 amino acids. After removal of 3 bases from V and 5 bases from J, the junction contained 6 bases not matched to a gene. The CDR3 bases are TGTGCCAGCAGCTTGGACAGGGATTTTGACGAGCAGTACTTC. The encoded protein is CASSLDRDFDEQYF.

J is TRBJ2-1 and V is TRBV27; no clear D. The CDR3 has 14 residues. Deletions cut 8 bases from V and 13 bases from J, with 24 bases between. CDR1 MNHEY and CDR2 SMNVEV come from the germline V gene (reference sequence). CDR3 sequence: CASRLRPSNSDQFF. CDR3 coding DNA: TGTGCCAGCCGCTTACGGCCAAGTAACAGTGACCAGTTCTTC.

This clone is labeled medium-sized. The chain uses TRBV6-1 and TRBJ2-7; D ambiguous. Germline CDR1 MNHNS, CDR2 SASEGT. This CDR3 contains 16 residues. V dropped 2 bases and J dropped 4 bases, with 18 bases sitting between them. This chain's CDR3 is CASSEWVGSDRYEQYF. The CDR3 DNA reads TGTGCCAGCAGTGAATGGGTGGGAAGTGACCGTTACGAGCAGTACTTC.

CDR3 coding DNA: TGTGCCAGCAGAAAACAAGAGACCCAGTACTTC. It yields the protein CASRKQETQYF. The chain combines TRBV2 with TRBJ2-5; D not resolved. Trimming shortened V by 6 bases and J by 2 bases, and 4 bases separated the two germline ends. Germline assignment: CDR1 SNHLY and CDR2 FYNNEI. The CDR3 is 11 amino acids.

This clone occurred many times. Being one base from a much bigger clone, this may be a read error. In the same sample, other DNA sequences code for this CDR3. CDR3 coding DNA: TGCGCCAGCAGTTCGCTTAGCGGGACCGCTAGAGATACGCAGTATTTT. Protein: CASSSLSGTARDTQYF. The chain uses TRBV28 and TRBJ2-3; 8 bases map to TRBD2. Germline assignment: CDR1 MDHEN and CDR2 SYDVKM. The length of the CDR3 is 16 residues.

This clone came up many times. The V call is TRBV5-4, the J call TRBJ1-1, with 12 bases lining up with TRBD1. Trimming cost V 4 bases and J 3 bases; bases outside gene matches: 4. The CDR3 runs to 15 residues. From germline, CDR1 is SGHNT and CDR2 YYREEE (reference sequence). Here the CDR3 reads CASSPGTGGDTEAFF. CDR3 nucleotide sequence: TGTGCCAGCAGCCCCGGGACAGGGGGCGACACTGAAGCTTTCTTT.

The V gene is TRBV7-9, the J gene TRBJ1-2, with unresolved D. The CDR3 runs 12 residues. V shed 6 bases and J shed 1 base, with 6 bases lying between them. Germline CDR1 and CDR2: SEHNR and FQNEAQ (reference sequence). The CDR3 DNA sequence: TGTGCCAGCAGTTTCTATAACTATGGCTACACCTTC. Protein sequence: CASSFYNYGYTF.

At least ten counts were recorded for this clone. The V gene is TRBV5-4, the J gene TRBJ2-3; D perhaps matches TRBD2 (7 bases). V dropped 2 bases and J dropped 3 bases, with 13 bases sitting between them. The CDR3 contains 15 residues. Per the germline V gene, CDR1 is SGHNT and CDR2 is YYREEE (reference sequence). CDR3 sequence (DNA): TGTGCCAGCAGCTTTGGGGGGGCGGGGACAGATACGCAGTATTTT. Translated, it gives CASSFGGAGTDTQYF.

Concerning this clone: This sample also contains other DNA sequences that code for the same CDR3. The genes are TRBV6-5 and TRBJ2-7; D not resolved. V dropped 0 bases and J dropped 2 bases, with 8 bases sitting between them. This CDR3 spans 14 amino acids. In germline, CDR1 is MNHEY, CDR2 SVGAGI. The CDR3 sequence is CASSYSSRTYEQYF. Written as DNA, the CDR3 is TGTGCCAGCAGTTACTCTAGCAGGACCTACGAGCAGTACTTC.

This clone showed up just a few times. Being one base from a much bigger clone, this may be a read error. The chain uses TRBV6-1 and TRBJ1-1; tentatively, D is TRBD1 (5 bases). V was pared by 6 bases and J by 7 bases, with 15 bases between. The CDR3 covers 13 residues. Germline CDR1 is MNHNS and CDR2 is SASEGT. CDR3 in DNA: TGTGCCAGCAGGTCAACATCGGGGGGTGAAGCTTTCTTT. Protein sequence: CASRSTSGGEAFF.

This clone was found many times. The chain carries TRBV29-1 and TRBJ2-1, with D perhaps matching TRBD1 (6 bases). CDR3 length equals 14 residues. Per germline, CDR1 SQVTM and CDR2 ANQGSEA. Trimming cost V 5 bases and J 2 bases, with 13 bases left between them. Written as DNA, the CDR3 is TGCAGCGTTCGTAAGGACAGTACCTACAATGAGCAGTTCTTC. Encoded protein: CSVRKDSTYNEQFF.

A few counts support this clone. Other nucleotide sequences in the sample specify the same CDR3. The gene calls are TRBV6-1 and TRBJ2-7; D possibly matches TRBD1 or TRBD2 (5 bases each). Deletions cut 3 bases from V and 0 bases from J, with 9 bases between. The CDR3 is made up of 14 amino acids. Looked up from germline, CDR1 is MNHNS and CDR2 is SASEGT. The CDR3 coding sequence is TGTGCCAGCAGTGACCGGGGCAGCTCCTACGAGCAGTACTTC. This encodes CASSDRGSSYEQYF.

The sample holds a few counts of this clone. In this CDR3 the conserved last residue, phenylalanine or tryptophan, is missing, so a read error is likely. V usage is TRBV19 and J usage is TRBJ1-4; maybe TRBD1 (6 bases). Trimming removed 7 bases from V and 3 bases from J, with 21 bases in between. The CDR3 has 17 residues. Germline-derived CDR1 and CDR2 are LNHDA and SQIVND (reference sequence). DNA for the CDR3: TGTGCCAGTAAGGACAGAGGATACCTCTCGTCTAATGAAAAACTGTTTCTT. Translated, it gives CASKDRGYLSSNEKLFL.

This clone was counted many times. The J gene is TRBJ2-5, the V gene TRBV12-3 or TRBV12-4; a possible D gene is TRBD2 (7 bases). V was trimmed by 3 bases and J by 5 bases, leaving 19 bases between them. The CDR3 runs 16 residues. The CDR3 nucleotides are TGTGCCAGCAGTTTCCAGGCACGGGGGGCGGGGGAGACCCAGTACTTC. This codes for CASSFQARGAGETQYF.

This clone occurred many times. The chain recombines TRBV20-1 with TRBJ1-2, with 8 bases identical to TRBD1. The CDR3 loop spans 17 amino acids. Germline CDR1 is DFQATT and CDR2 is SNEGSKA (reference sequence). Trimming removed 5 bases from V and 3 bases from J; junction bases left unmatched: 17. CDR3 nucleotide sequence: TGCAGTGCTGTCTGGGTCGCTCGGACAGGGACCTACTATGGCTACACCTTC. Translated, it gives CSAVWVARTGTYYGYTF.

Relative to its sample, this clone is medium-sized. V is TRBV27 and J is TRBJ2-3; TRBD2 matches 9 bases. Losses at the gene ends were 7 bases for V and 4 bases for J; bases not matched to a gene: 9. Germline CDR1 MNHEY, CDR2 SMNVEV (reference sequence). CDR3 length: 15 amino acids. The CDR3 region is CASNPIAGAPDTQYF. As DNA, the CDR3 is TGTGCCAGCAACCCGATAGCGGGAGCCCCAGATACGCAGTATTTT.

Many counts were recorded for this clone. The rearrangement links TRBV9 to TRBJ2-1; 13 nucleotides align to TRBD2. Unmatched junction bases numbered 4, after V lost 3 bases and J lost 4 bases. The length of the CDR3 is 16 residues. Germline V lookup: CDR1 SGDLS, CDR2 YYNGEE. The CDR3 sequence: CASSAEGLAGYNEQFF. DNA of the CDR3: TGTGCCAGCAGCGCCGAGGGACTAGCGGGATACAATGAGCAGTTCTTC. Based on the CDR3 plus reference TRBV9 and TRBJ2-1, the full variable domain is DSGVTQTPKHLITATGQRVTLRCSPRSGDLSVYWYQQSLDQGLQFLIQYYNGEERAKGNILERFSAQQFPDLHSELNLSSLELGDSALYFCASSAEGLAGYNEQFFGPGTRLTVL.

The table lists this clone with a few counts. V and J are TRBV7-7 and TRBJ2-2; D is ambiguous. This CDR3 comprises 13 residues. CDR1 is SSHAT, CDR2 FNYEAQ, per germline (reference sequence). V was cut by 5 bases and J by 1 base, with 5 bases left in between. CDR3 loop: CASSTQNTGELFF. The CDR3 nucleotides read TGTGCCAGCAGCACCCAGAACACCGGGGAGCTGTTTTTT.

This clone is categorized as medium-sized. V is TRBV6-1 and J is TRBJ2-2; D gene unclear. Germline CDR1 and CDR2: MNHNS and SASEGT. The CDR3 covers 12 residues. V lost 6 bases to trimming and J lost 5 bases, with 7 bases between them. This CDR3 reads CASRLGTGELFF. The DNA of the CDR3 is TGTGCCAGCAGACTCGGGACCGGGGAGCTGTTTTTT.

As for this clone: No DNA is shown, since the ends of the CDR3 on it are uncertain; the CDR3 is the one TCRdb lists. V gene TRBV12-3 or TRBV12-4 combines with J gene TRBJ2-1; the table's TRBD2 call for D was not verified on the DNA. The CDR3 has 17 amino acids, counting both end residues. The chain's CDR3 is CASSFAGGSNSYNEHFF.

This clone has at least ten counts. The chain carries TRBV9 and TRBJ1-1; D is possibly TRBD1 (6 bases). The CDR3 is 13 residues long. CDR1 is SGDLS, CDR2 YYNGEE, per germline. V was cut by 3 bases and J by 4 bases, with 10 bases left in between. This CDR3 is CASSATGLTEAFF. CDR3 nucleotide sequence: TGTGCCAGCAGCGCGACAGGTCTCACTGAAGCTTTCTTT.